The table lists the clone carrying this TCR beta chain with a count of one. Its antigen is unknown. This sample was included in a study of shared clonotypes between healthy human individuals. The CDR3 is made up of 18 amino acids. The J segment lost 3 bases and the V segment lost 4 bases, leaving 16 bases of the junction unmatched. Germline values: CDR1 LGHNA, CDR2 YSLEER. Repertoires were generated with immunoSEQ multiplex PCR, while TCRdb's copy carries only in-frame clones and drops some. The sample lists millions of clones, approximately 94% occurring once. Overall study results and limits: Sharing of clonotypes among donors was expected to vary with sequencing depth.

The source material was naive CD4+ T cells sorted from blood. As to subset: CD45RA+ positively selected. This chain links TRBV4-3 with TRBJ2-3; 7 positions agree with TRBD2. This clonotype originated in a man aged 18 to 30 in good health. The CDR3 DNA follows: TGCGCCAGCAGCCGAGAGGGACTAAACGGGGGTGGGACAGATACGCAGTATTTT. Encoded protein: CASSREGLNGGGTDTQYF.